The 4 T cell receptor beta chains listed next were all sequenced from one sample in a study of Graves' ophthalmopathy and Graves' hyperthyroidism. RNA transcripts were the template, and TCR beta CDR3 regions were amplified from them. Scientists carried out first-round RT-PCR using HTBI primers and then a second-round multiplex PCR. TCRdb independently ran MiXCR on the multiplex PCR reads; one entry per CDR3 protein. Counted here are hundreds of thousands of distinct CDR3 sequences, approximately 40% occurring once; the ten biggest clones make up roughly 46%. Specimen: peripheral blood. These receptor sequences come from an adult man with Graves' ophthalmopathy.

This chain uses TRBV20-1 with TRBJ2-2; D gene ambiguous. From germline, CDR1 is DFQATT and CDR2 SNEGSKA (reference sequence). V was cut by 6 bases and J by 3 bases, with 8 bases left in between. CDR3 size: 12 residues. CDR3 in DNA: TGCAGTGCCCCCGATTACACCGGGGAGCTGTTTTTT. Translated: CSAPDYTGELFF.

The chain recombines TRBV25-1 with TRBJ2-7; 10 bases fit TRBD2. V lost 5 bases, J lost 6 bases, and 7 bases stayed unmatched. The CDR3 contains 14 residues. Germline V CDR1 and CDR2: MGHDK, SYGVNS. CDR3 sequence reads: CASSLEAGGREQYF. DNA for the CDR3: TGTGCCAGCAGTTTAGAAGCGGGGGGGCGCGAGCAGTACTTC.

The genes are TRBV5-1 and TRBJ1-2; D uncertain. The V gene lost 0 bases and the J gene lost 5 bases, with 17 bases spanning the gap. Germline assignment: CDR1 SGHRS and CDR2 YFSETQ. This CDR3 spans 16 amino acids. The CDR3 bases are TGCGCCAGCAGCTTGGAAGCCCTTCGGGATAATTATGGCTACACCTTC. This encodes CASSLEALRDNYGYTF.

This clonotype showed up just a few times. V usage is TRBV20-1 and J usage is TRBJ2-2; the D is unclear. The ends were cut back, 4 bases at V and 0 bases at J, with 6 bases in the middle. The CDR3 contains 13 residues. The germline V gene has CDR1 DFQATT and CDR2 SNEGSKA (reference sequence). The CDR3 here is CSATGANTGELFF. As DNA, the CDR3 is TGCAGTGCTACGGGTGCGAACACCGGGGAGCTGTTTTTT.